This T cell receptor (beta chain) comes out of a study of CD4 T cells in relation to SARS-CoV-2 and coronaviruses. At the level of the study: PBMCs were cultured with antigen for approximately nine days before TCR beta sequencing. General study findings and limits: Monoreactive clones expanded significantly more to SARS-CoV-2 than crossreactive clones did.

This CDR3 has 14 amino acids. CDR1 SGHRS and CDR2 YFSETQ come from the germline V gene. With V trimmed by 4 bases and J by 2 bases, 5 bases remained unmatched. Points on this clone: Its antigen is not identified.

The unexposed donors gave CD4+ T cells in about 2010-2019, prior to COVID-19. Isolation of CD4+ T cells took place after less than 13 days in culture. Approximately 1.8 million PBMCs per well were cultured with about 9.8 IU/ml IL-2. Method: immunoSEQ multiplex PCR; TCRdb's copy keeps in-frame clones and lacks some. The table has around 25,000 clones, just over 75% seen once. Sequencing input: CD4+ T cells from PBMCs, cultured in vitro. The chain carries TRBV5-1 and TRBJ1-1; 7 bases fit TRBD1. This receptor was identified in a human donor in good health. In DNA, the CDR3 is TGCGCCAGCAGCCCCGGGACAGTCAACACTGAAGCTTTCTTT. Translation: CASSPGTVNTEAFF.